The next 3 T cell receptor beta chains were all read from a single sample in a study of blood T cells in healthy people across ages. Combining a sample-barcoded 5' primer with a J-beta primer mix, a second PCR ran for roughly 6 to 12 cycles. A single record per CDR3 protein comes from TCRdb applying MiXCR to the 5' RACE reads. This sample has 1,800,000 or so distinct CDR3 sequences; roughly 43% occur once, and the top ten carry roughly 24%. The sample comprised blood. These receptors were obtained from a human donor in good health.

This clonotype showed up many times. The chain has TRBV29-1 and TRBJ1-2, with 9 bases fitting TRBD1. Germline loops: CDR1 SQVTM, CDR2 ANQGSEA. With 4 bases clipped from V and 6 bases from J, the junction kept 6 bases outside the gene matches. The CDR3 loop spans 13 amino acids. The CDR3 loop is CSVAGQGIDGYTF. The DNA for the CDR3 is TGCAGCGTTGCGGGACAGGGAATCGATGGCTACACCTTC.

The V gene is TRBV24-1, the J gene TRBJ1-4; possible D gene TRBD1, 5 bases. Germline V gene sequence: CDR1 KGHDR, CDR2 SFDVKD. CDR3 length equals 16 residues. The V end was cut by 4 bases, the J end by 0 bases, with 11 bases between. Here the CDR3 reads CATSDPGGSTNEKLFF. The CDR3 DNA reads as TGTGCCACCAGTGACCCCGGGGGTTCAACTAATGAAAAACTGTTTTTT.

Of note for this clonotype: A much larger clone differs by one base, so this may be a read error. The gene calls are TRBV7-9 and TRBJ1-2; TRBD1 is a possible D gene (5 bases). Germline assignment: CDR1 SEHNR and CDR2 FQNEAQ (reference sequence). V gave up 0 bases and J gave up 0 bases, with 8 bases separating them. This CDR3 region has 15 residues. The CDR3 loop is CASSLAGPSNYGYTF. In DNA form, the CDR3 reads TGTGCCAGCAGCTTAGCGGGACCTTCTAACTATGGCTACACCTTC. The full variable domain, completed using reference TRBV7-9 and TRBJ1-2, is DTGVSQNPRHKITKRGQNVTFRCDPISEHNRLYWYRQTLGQGPEFLTYFQNEAQLEKSRLLSDRFSAERPKGSFSTLEIQRTEQGDSAMYLCASSLAGPSNYGYTFGSGTRLTVV.